The clone carrying this T cell receptor beta chain was detected ten times or more. Antigen unknown. Template for every sorted-subset replicate PCR totaled 200 to 250 ng DNA, around 32,000 T cell genomes. Assay used: immunoSEQ multiplex PCR; TCRdb lists only in-frame clones, some missing. Counted here are about 330,000 clones, about 74% occurring once; the ten biggest clones make up 10%. This sample is drawn from a study of shared clonotypes between healthy human individuals. Study-wide results and limits: Generation probabilities of non-shared clonotypes were lower (relative to those shared by all four donors).

The V end lost 2 bases, the J end lost 4 bases, and 12 bases lay between the germline ends. This CDR3 contains 15 residues. The germline V gene encodes CDR1 MDHEN and CDR2 SYDVKM. The sequence was obtained from a man aged 30 to 39 in good health. The chain is built from TRBV28 and TRBJ2-1; TRBD1 is a possible D gene (6 bases). The sequenced sample was memory CD4+ T cells sorted from blood. Subset in this sample: CD45RA-negative fraction. The CDR3 sequence is CASSLVGQTYNEQFF. CDR3 coding DNA: TGTGCCAGCAGTTTAGTTGGACAGACTTACAATGAGCAGTTCTTC.